Following are 27 T cell receptor beta chains from one sample sequenced in a study of monozygotic twins with inflammatory bowel disease. Following a re-call of the 5' RACE reads, TCRdb has one entry per CDR3 protein and lacks DNA. This table holds around 410,000 distinct CDR3 sequences. The sample taken for sequencing was blood. The source of these receptors is a human donor with ulcerative colitis or Crohn's disease, or a healthy co-twin of an affected twin (not recorded which).

The chain is built from TRBV7-9 and TRBJ1-4. Germline CDR1 SEHNR, CDR2 FQNEAQ (reference sequence). The CDR3 has 15 residues. CDR3 region: CASSQVRTENEKLFF.

The V gene is TRBV25-1, the J gene TRBJ2-2; lacking DNA, the TRBD2 call made by TCRdb goes unchecked. Germline loops: CDR1 MGHDK, CDR2 SYGVNS. The length of the CDR3 is 14 residues. The CDR3 loop is CASSLPLGTGELFF.

V and J are TRBV4-1 and TRBJ2-5; TCRdb's D call of TRBD1 is untestable without DNA. Germline V gene lookup returns CDR1 MGHRA and CDR2 YSYEKL. The length of the CDR3 is 16 residues. CDR3 loop: CASSQYGTGVRETQYF.

V usage is TRBV14 and J usage is TRBJ1-1; TCRdb designates TRBD1, a call that cannot be tested without DNA. The CDR3 contains 16 residues. CDR1 SGHDN and CDR2 FVKESK come from the germline V gene. CDR3 sequence: CASSQDRWGRRTEAFF.

CDR3 sequence: CASSLRFGSTEQFF. The chain has TRBV28 and TRBJ2-1; TCRdb's assignment of TRBD2 cannot be checked, as there is no DNA. Germline CDR1 reads MDHEN; CDR2 reads SYDVKM. The CDR3 consists of 14 residues.

The rearrangement joins TRBV18 to TRBJ2-7; TCRdb returns TRBD1, unconfirmable since there is no DNA. CDR3 length equals 15 residues. The germline gives CDR1 KGHSH, CDR2 LQKENI. CDR3: CASSPGGGRYYEQYF.

This chain links TRBV7-9 with TRBJ2-2; TCRdb selects TRBD2, and the lack of DNA leaves this call unchecked. The CDR3 has 15 amino acids. CDR1 SEHNR and CDR2 FQNEAQ come from the germline V gene (reference sequence). CDR3 amino acids: CASSRTSRNTGELFF.

The chain recombines TRBV5-5 with TRBJ1-5; TCRdb outputs TRBD1, but without DNA this stays unchecked. CDR1 is SGHKS, CDR2 YYEKEE, per germline (reference sequence). The CDR3 is 15 amino acids. The CDR3 here is CASSWGQAKNQPQHF.

The chain links TRBV5-6 to TRBJ2-2; the TCRdb call, TRBD1, lacks DNA for checking. The CDR3 has 16 residues. The V gene's germline CDR1 is SGHDT and CDR2 YYEEEE. The CDR3 sequence: CASSLGGGLNTGELFF.

This chain joins TRBV6-6 and TRBJ2-7; TCRdb designates TRBD1, a call that cannot be tested without DNA. The CDR3 sequence is 13 residues long. The germline V gene encodes CDR1 MNHNY and CDR2 SVGAGI (reference sequence). The CDR3 sequence: CASIRGDSYEQYF.

V usage is TRBV9 and J usage is TRBJ2-2; the D call from TCRdb, TRBD1, cannot be confirmed without DNA. The CDR3 totals 17 residues. From germline, CDR1 is SGDLS and CDR2 YYNGEE. CDR3 in amino acids: CASSVGDRGQYTGELFF.

This chain joins TRBV4-3 and TRBJ2-6. The CDR3 runs to 13 residues. Germline-derived CDR1 and CDR2 are LGHNA and YSLEER. The CDR3 spells CASSRAGANVLTF.

The chain recombines TRBV6-1 with TRBJ1-2; lacking DNA, the TRBD1 call made by TCRdb goes unchecked. This CDR3 region has 15 residues. The germline gives CDR1 MNHNS, CDR2 SASEGT. CDR3 sequence reads: CASSGGTAINYGYTF.

The V and J genes are TRBV5-1 and TRBJ2-2; TCRdb's D call of TRBD1 is untestable without DNA. Per germline, CDR1 SGHRS and CDR2 YFSETQ. The CDR3 has 16 residues. This CDR3 reads CASSQRQGAGTGELFF.

The chain uses TRBV27 and TRBJ2-5; the TCRdb call, TRBD2, lacks DNA for checking. The CDR3 totals 19 residues. From germline, CDR1 is MNHEY and CDR2 SMNVEV (reference sequence). CDR3 protein: CASSLDAPGTSGGEETQYF.

This chain uses TRBV20-1 with TRBJ2-5; TCRdb calls TRBD2, which cannot be checked without DNA. CDR3 length equals 17 residues. Germline V gene lookup returns CDR1 DFQATT and CDR2 SNEGSKA (reference sequence). The CDR3 sequence: CSARGASGGTIQETQYF.

The chain is built from TRBV29-1 and TRBJ2-3. CDR1 and CDR2 (germline): SQVTM, ANQGSEA. This CDR3 has 13 residues. The CDR3: CSVAMGMTDTQYF.

J is TRBJ2-3 and V is TRBV2; TCRdb's D call of TRBD1 is untestable without DNA. The CDR3 contains 15 residues. CDR1 and CDR2 from the germline V gene are SNHLY and FYNNEI. The chain's CDR3 is CASSAENRVTDTQYF.

The V call is TRBV7-6, the J call TRBJ2-3. This CDR3 has 12 amino acids. Germline CDR1 and CDR2: SGHVS and FNYEAQ. CDR3 sequence: CASSSDPDTQYF.

V is TRBV7-9 and J is TRBJ1-1; TCRdb gives TRBD1 as the D gene, but with no DNA this cannot be confirmed. Germline V gives CDR1 SEHNR, CDR2 FQNEAQ (reference sequence). The CDR3 is 16 residues long. Here the CDR3 reads CASSPPGQGLSTEAFF.

V gene TRBV20-1 combines with J gene TRBJ2-3; TCRdb selects TRBD1, and the lack of DNA leaves this call unchecked. In germline, CDR1 is DFQATT, CDR2 SNEGSKA (reference sequence). This CDR3 spans 14 amino acids. The CDR3 loop is CSARRGVGADTQYF.

V and J are TRBV6-1 and TRBJ1-5; TCRdb returns TRBD1, unconfirmable since there is no DNA. The CDR3 totals 14 residues. Germline lookup yields CDR1 MNHNS and CDR2 SASEGT. CDR3 region: CASSVNRDYQPQHF.

V gene TRBV28 combines with J gene TRBJ2-1; as DNA is missing, the TRBD1 call by TCRdb cannot be tested. This CDR3 is built from 13 residues. Germline V gives CDR1 MDHEN, CDR2 SYDVKM. This chain's CDR3 is CASRGDVSIEQFF.

This sequence joins TRBV29-1 and TRBJ1-2; the TCRdb call, TRBD1, lacks DNA for checking. Germline values: CDR1 SQVTM, CDR2 ANQGSEA. The CDR3 covers 14 residues. The CDR3 here is CSVDVGQGFYGYTF.

The genes are TRBV12-3 or TRBV12-4 and TRBJ2-5; the D gene TCRdb calls, TRBD2, cannot be checked with no DNA. The CDR3 loop spans 14 amino acids. The CDR3 region is CASSSSGVAETQYF.

The chain is built from TRBV4-1 and TRBJ1-2; the TCRdb call, TRBD1, lacks DNA for checking. This CDR3 region has 16 residues. Germline V gives CDR1 MGHRA, CDR2 YSYEKL. CDR3: CASSQILGQGARGYTF.

The J gene is TRBJ1-1, the V gene TRBV3-1; the D call from TCRdb, TRBD1, cannot be confirmed without DNA. This CDR3 spans 16 amino acids. Germline CDR1 is LGHDT and CDR2 is YNNKEL (reference sequence). The CDR3 spells CASSHRPGQGNTEAFF.